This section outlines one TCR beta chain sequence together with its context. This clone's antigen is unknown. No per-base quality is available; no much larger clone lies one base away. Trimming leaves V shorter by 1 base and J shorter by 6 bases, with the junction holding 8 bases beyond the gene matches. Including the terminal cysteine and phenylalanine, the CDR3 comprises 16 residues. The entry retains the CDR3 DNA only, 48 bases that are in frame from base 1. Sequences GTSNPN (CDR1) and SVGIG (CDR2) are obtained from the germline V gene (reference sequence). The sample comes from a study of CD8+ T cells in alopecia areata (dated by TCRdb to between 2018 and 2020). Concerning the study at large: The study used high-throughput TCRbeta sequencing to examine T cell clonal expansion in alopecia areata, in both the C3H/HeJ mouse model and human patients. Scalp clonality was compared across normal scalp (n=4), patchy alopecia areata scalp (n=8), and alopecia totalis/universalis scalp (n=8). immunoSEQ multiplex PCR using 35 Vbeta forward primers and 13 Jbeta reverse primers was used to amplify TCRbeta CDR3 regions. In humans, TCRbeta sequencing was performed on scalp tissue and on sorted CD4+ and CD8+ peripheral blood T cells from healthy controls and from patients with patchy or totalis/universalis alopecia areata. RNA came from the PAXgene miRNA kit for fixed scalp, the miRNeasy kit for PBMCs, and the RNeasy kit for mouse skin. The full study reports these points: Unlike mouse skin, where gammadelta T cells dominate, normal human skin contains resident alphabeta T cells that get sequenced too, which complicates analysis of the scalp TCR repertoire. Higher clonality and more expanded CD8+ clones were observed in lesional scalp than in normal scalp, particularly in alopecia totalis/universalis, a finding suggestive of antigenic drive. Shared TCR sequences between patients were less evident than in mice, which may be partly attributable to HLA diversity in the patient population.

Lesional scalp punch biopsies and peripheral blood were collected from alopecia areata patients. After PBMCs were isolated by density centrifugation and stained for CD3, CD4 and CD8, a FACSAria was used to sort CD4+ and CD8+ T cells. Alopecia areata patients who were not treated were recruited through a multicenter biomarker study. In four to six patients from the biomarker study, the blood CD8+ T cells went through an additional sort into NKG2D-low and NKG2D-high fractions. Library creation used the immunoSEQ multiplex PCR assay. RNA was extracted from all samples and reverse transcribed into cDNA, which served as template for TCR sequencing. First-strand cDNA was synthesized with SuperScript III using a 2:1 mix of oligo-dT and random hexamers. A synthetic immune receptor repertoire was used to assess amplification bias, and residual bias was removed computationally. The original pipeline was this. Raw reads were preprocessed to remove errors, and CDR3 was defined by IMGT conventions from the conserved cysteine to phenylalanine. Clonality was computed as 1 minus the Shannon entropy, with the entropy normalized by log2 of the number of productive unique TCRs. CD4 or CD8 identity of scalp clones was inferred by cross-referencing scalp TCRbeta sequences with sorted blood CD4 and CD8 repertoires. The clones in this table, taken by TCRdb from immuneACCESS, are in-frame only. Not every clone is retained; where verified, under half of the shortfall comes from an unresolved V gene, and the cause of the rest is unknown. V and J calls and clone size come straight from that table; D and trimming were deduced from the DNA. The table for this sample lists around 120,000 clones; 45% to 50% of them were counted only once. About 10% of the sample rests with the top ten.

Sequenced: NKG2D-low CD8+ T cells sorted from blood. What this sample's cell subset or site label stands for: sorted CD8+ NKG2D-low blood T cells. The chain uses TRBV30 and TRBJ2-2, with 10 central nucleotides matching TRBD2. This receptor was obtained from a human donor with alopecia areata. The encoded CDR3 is CAWSGLAGGLAGELFF. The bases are TGTGCCTGGAGTGGATTAGCGGGAGGCCTAGCCGGGGAGCTGTTTTTT. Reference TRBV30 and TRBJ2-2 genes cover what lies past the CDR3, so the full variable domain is SQTIHQWPATLVQPVGSPLSLECTVEGTSNPNLYWYRQAAGRGLQLLFYSVGIGQISSEVPQNLSASRPQDRQFILSSKKLLLSDSGFYLCAWSGLAGGLAGELFFGEGSRLTVL.